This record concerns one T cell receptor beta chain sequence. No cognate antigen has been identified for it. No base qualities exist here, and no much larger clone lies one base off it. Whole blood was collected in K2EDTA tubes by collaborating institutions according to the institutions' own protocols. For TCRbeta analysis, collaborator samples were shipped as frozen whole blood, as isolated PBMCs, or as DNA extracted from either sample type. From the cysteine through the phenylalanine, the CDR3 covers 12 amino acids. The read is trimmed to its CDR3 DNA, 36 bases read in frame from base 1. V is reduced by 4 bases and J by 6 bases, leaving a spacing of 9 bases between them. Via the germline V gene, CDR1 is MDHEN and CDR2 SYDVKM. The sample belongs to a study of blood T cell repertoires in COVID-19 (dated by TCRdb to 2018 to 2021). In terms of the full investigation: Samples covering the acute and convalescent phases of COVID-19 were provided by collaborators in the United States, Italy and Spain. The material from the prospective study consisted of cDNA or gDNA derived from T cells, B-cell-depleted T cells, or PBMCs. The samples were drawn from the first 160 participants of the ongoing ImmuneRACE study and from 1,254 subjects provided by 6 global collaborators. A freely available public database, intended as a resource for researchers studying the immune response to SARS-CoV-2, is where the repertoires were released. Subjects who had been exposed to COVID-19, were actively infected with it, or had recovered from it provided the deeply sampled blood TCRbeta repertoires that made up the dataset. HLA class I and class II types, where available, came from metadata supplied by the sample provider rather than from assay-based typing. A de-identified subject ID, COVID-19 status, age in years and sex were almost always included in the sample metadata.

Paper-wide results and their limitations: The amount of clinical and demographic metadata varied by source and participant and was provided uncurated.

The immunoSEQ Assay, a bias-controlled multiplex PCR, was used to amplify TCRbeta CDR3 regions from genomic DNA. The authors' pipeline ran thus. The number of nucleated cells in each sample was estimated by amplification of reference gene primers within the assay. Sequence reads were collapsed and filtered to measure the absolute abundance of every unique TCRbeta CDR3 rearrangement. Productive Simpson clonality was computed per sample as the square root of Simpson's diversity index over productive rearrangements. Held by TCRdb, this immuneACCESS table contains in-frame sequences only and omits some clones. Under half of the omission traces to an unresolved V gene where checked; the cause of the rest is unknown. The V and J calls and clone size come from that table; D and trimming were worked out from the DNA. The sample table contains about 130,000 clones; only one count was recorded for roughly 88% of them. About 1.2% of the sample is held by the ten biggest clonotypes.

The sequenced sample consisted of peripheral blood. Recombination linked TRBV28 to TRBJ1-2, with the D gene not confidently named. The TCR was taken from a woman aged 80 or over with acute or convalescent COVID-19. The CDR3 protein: CASSSGVHGYTF. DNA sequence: TGTGCCAGCAGTTCCGGGGTTCATGGCTACACCTTC.